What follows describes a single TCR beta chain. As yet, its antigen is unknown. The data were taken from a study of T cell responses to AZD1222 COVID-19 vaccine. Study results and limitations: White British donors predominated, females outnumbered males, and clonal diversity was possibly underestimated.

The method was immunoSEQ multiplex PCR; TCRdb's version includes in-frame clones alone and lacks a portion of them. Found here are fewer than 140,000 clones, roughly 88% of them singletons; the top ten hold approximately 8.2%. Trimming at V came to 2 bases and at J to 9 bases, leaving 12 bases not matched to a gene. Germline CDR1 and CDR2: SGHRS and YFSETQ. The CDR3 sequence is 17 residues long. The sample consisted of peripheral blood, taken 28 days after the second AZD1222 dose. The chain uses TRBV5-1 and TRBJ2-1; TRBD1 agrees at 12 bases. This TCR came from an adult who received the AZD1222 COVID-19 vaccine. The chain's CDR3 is CASSFPPGQGASIEQFF. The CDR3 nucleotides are TGCGCCAGCAGCTTTCCTCCGGGACAGGGGGCATCAATTGAGCAGTTCTTC.